This T cell receptor (beta chain) appears in the sequencing data of a study of response to subunit inactivated influenza vaccine. TCRdb fed the RT-PCR reads into MiXCR, producing one record per CDR3 protein. The table records about 520,000 distinct CDR3 sequences, about 25% of them present only once. The CDR3 totals 17 residues. The germline V gene has CDR1 SGHRS and CDR2 YFSETQ. After removal of 4 bases from V and 1 base from J, the junction contained 10 bases not matched to a gene. In its sample, this clonotype was seen a few times. V gene TRBV5-1 combines with J gene TRBJ2-5; TRBD2 aligns across 10 bases. This specimen consisted of CD4+ T cells sorted from PBMCs, obtained 5 days after vaccination. The source is a man aged 45 to 65 who received an inactivated influenza vaccine. CDR3 nucleotides: TGCGCCAGCAGCGGGACTAGCGCGCACACGGCCCAAGAGACCCAGTACTTC. Its translation: CASSGTSAHTAQETQYF.